Presented here are 31 T cell receptor beta chains from one specimen sequenced in a study of shared clonotypes between healthy human individuals. Sequencing used immunoSEQ multiplex PCR; TCRdb keeps in-frame clones, though not all of them. The table has about 770,000 clones, over 55% seen once. The sequenced material came from memory CD4+ T cells sorted from blood. Subset indicated: CD45RA-negative fraction. The receptor set was obtained from a woman in her twenties or thirties in good health.

This clone appeared once. The chain combines TRBV7-9 with TRBJ1-1; tentative D call: TRBD1 (5 bases). The CDR3 contains 13 residues. Trimming took off 5 bases at V and 3 bases at J, with 10 bases between the two ends. Germline V gives CDR1 SEHNR, CDR2 FQNEAQ (reference sequence). The DNA for the CDR3 is TGTGCCAGCAGCAGTATCAGGGACACTGAAGCTTTCTTT. Residues: CASSSIRDTEAFF.

The CDR3 sequence: CASSPTPGNYGYTF. Written as DNA, the CDR3 is TGTGCCAGCAGCCCGACACCGGGAAACTATGGCTACACCTTC. V and J are TRBV7-8 and TRBJ1-2; D gene ambiguous. The CDR3 runs 14 residues. CDR1 is SGHVS, CDR2 FQNEAQ, per germline. V was shortened by 5 bases and J by 2 bases, with 12 bases between the two germline ends.

The gene calls are TRBV18 and TRBJ2-1, with no clear D. The CDR3 runs to 15 residues. V was shortened by 3 bases and J by 6 bases, with 15 bases between the two germline ends. Germline-derived CDR1 and CDR2 are KGHSH and LQKENI. DNA for the CDR3: TGTGCCAGCTCACCCGAGAGAACGAAGATCAATGAGCAGTTCTTC. Protein sequence: CASSPERTKINEQFF.

The CDR3 region is CASSLDRVYGNTIYF. The CDR3 DNA reads as TGTGCCAGCAGCTTAGACAGGGTATATGGAAACACCATATATTTT. The chain recombines TRBV7-2 with TRBJ1-3, with D tentatively TRBD1 (6 bases). CDR3 size: 15 residues. Germline values: CDR1 SGHTA, CDR2 FQGNSA. V was trimmed by 1 base and J by 3 bases, leaving 10 bases between them.

In this sample, this clone turned up a few times. The J gene is TRBJ2-4, the V gene TRBV5-8; D might be TRBD2 (5 bases). This CDR3 contains 15 residues. Germline CDR1 is SGHTS and CDR2 is YDEGEE. Trimming removed 2 bases from V and 0 bases from J, with 9 bases in between. The CDR3 DNA follows: TGTGCCAGCAGCTTACGGACTGGAGCCAAAAACATTCAGTACTTC. Translated: CASSLRTGAKNIQYF.

This clone was recorded a few times. The rearrangement uses TRBV23-1 and TRBJ1-5, with D possibly matching TRBD1 (6 bases). TRBV23-1 is identified as an open reading frame with a role that is uncertain. V was cut by 8 bases and J by 2 bases, with 19 bases left in between. The CDR3 has 16 residues. CDR3 sequence: CASRNPQGFGNQPQHF. In nucleotides, the CDR3 is TGCGCCAGCCGCAATCCCCAGGGGTTCGGCAATCAGCCCCAGCATTTT.

Concerning this clone: A single base separates this from a much larger clone, so it may be a read error. V is TRBV11-3 and J is TRBJ2-1; possibly TRBD2 for D (5 bases). V was clipped by 0 bases and J by 0 bases, with 6 bases between them. This CDR3 has 15 amino acids. The germline V gene encodes CDR1 SGHNT and CDR2 YENEEA. The CDR3 region has the DNA TGTGCCAGCAGCTTAGATGGGAGCTCCTACAATGAGCAGTTCTTC. Translating it yields CASSLDGSSYNEQFF.

V and J are TRBV5-1 and TRBJ2-1, with TRBD1 matching 11 bases. This CDR3 is 14 amino acids long. Trimming cost V 4 bases and J 9 bases; bases outside gene matches: 6. The V gene's germline CDR1 is SGHRS and CDR2 YFSETQ. The CDR3: CASSPGTGGTEQFF. The CDR3 DNA is TGCGCCAGCAGCCCGGGGACAGGGGGGACTGAGCAGTTCTTC.

This rearrangement joins TRBV19 to TRBJ2-7; weak D call: TRBD2 (6 bases). The CDR3 length is 13 residues. Trimming took off 7 bases at V and 2 bases at J, with 12 bases between the two ends. CDR1 is LNHDA and CDR2 is SQIVND in the germline V gene (reference sequence). Here the CDR3 reads CASKGAGTYEQYF. The DNA of the CDR3 is TGTGCCAGTAAAGGGGCGGGGACCTACGAGCAGTACTTC.

In its sample, this clone was seen once. J is TRBJ2-7 and V is TRBV6-5; D uncertain. The CDR3 length is 11 residues. The ends were cut back, 8 bases at V and 4 bases at J, with 9 bases in the middle. Per the germline V gene, CDR1 is MNHEY and CDR2 is SVGAGI. In DNA, the CDR3 is TGTGCCAGCCGGCATGGGTACGAGCAGTACTTC. This sequence encodes CASRHGYEQYF.

This sequence joins TRBV10-2 and TRBJ1-1, with 8 nucleotides matching TRBD1. V gave up 8 bases and J gave up 1 base; unmatched junction bases: 6. Per germline, CDR1 WSHSY and CDR2 SAAADI. The CDR3 is 14 amino acids. The DNA for the CDR3 is TGCGCCAGCGTCAGGGGGCAGCAGAACACTGAAGCTTTCTTT. Protein product: CASVRGQQNTEAFF.

The rearrangement joins TRBV2 to TRBJ1-5; TRBD1 aligns across 12 bases. J lost 5 bases, V lost 6 bases, and 5 bases had no gene match. Germline V gene sequence: CDR1 SNHLY, CDR2 FYNNEI. The CDR3 covers 15 residues. The CDR3 nucleotides are TGTGCCAGCAGATTGGGACAGGGGGCATATCAGCCCCAGCATTTT. The encoded protein is CASRLGQGAYQPQHF. The variable domain in full, completed from reference TRBV2 and TRBJ1-5, reads EPEVTQTPSHQVTQMGQEVILRCVPISNHLYFYWYRQILGQKVEFLVSFYNNEISEKSEIFDDQFSVERPDGSNFTLKIRSTKLEDSAMYFCASRLGQGAYQPQHFGDGTRLSIL.

The rearrangement links TRBV28 to TRBJ2-2; no definite D call. The CDR3 extends over 12 amino acids. CDR1 is MDHEN and CDR2 is SYDVKM in the germline V gene. Deletions cut 5 bases from V and 6 bases from J, with 7 bases between. The CDR3 loop is CASSLYPGELFF. CDR3 sequence (DNA): TGTGCCAGCAGTCTTTATCCCGGGGAGCTGTTTTTT.

On this clone: Distinct nucleotide sequences in the sample also encode this CDR3. The chain links TRBV5-1 to TRBJ1-3; the D gene is possibly TRBD1 (6 bases). Germline V gene data show CDR1 as SGHRS and CDR2 as YFSETQ. Trimming stripped 4 bases from V and 2 bases from J, with 10 bases between. CDR3 length equals 14 residues. The CDR3 region is CASSAGTTGNTIYF. In nucleotides, the CDR3 is TGCGCCAGCAGCGCGGGGACAACTGGAAACACCATATATTTT.

This sequence joins TRBV27 and TRBJ2-7, with TRBD1 identical over 12 bases. CDR3 length: 15 residues. Germline V CDR1 and CDR2: MNHEY, SMNVEV (reference sequence). V lost 2 bases to trimming and J lost 5 bases; unmatched junction nucleotides: 4. Written as DNA, the CDR3 is TGTGCCAGCAGTTTAGGGACAGGGGGCGTAAACGAGCAGTACTTC. Translation: CASSLGTGGVNEQYF.

This sequence joins TRBV4-1 and TRBJ2-7; no reliable D call. CDR1 MGHRA and CDR2 YSYEKL come from the germline V gene. The CDR3 runs to 15 residues. Trimming left V 0 bases short and J 8 bases short, with 17 bases between. CDR3 DNA sequence: TGCGCCAGCAGCCAAGACGAACTTGCAGTACGGAAGCAGTACTTC. This encodes CASSQDELAVRKQYF.

The chain has TRBV11-3 and TRBJ2-3; the D is unclear. The CDR3 totals 16 residues. Per germline, CDR1 SGHNT and CDR2 YENEEA. The V gene lost 5 bases and the J gene lost 0 bases, with 15 bases spanning the gap. CDR3 sequence: CASSPGRSTSTDTQYF. The CDR3 DNA reads as TGTGCCAGCAGCCCAGGACGTTCCACTAGCACAGATACGCAGTATTTT.

This clone was detected ten times or more. Different DNA sequences within this sample yield the same CDR3. DNA of the CDR3: TGTGCCAGCAGTTTACAGGGTGACTATGGCTACACCTTC. Translating it yields CASSLQGDYGYTF. V is TRBV28 and J is TRBJ1-2, with a tentative D call TRBD1 (5 bases). This CDR3 has 13 amino acids. Between the trimmed V and J ends, which lost 2 bases and 3 bases, there was a span of 7 bases. Germline V gene sequence: CDR1 MDHEN, CDR2 SYDVKM.

In the case of this clone: This same CDR3 is encoded by further DNA sequences in the sample. The chain joins TRBV19 to TRBJ2-1, with D possibly matching TRBD1 (6 bases). Germline assignment: CDR1 LNHDA and CDR2 SQIVND (reference sequence). The CDR3 is 13 amino acids. Trimming shortened V by 6 bases and J by 9 bases, and 15 bases separated the two germline ends. CDR3 residues: CASSLQGVGEQFF. The CDR3 DNA is TGTGCCAGTAGCCTACAGGGTGTGGGTGAGCAGTTCTTC.

This rearrangement joins TRBV10-3 to TRBJ2-1; TRBD1 matches 9 bases. V was pared by 6 bases and J by 3 bases, with 12 bases of the junction left unmatched. The V gene's germline CDR1 is ENHRY and CDR2 SYGVKD. The CDR3 is 17 amino acids. This CDR3 reads CAIRGGQGAGLYNEQFF. The CDR3 DNA is TGTGCCATCAGAGGGGGACAGGGAGCGGGACTCTACAATGAGCAGTTCTTC.

The chain couples TRBV27 to TRBJ1-5, with a possible D match to TRBD1 (6 bases). The germline CDR1 and CDR2 sequences are MNHEY and SMNVEV (reference sequence). CDR3 length equals 15 residues. V lost 5 bases, J lost 6 bases, and 17 bases lay in between. The CDR3 DNA reads as TGTGCCAGCAGTCCTCACCTACAGGGATTTCAGCCCCAGCATTTT. Translating gives CASSPHLQGFQPQHF.

This clone was seen just once. The chain recombines TRBV12-5 with TRBJ2-1, with D possibly TRBD1 on 6 matching bases. The CDR3 is made up of 16 amino acids. CDR1 and CDR2 (germline): LGHNT, FRNRAP. V shed 0 bases and J shed 7 bases, with 16 bases lying between them. The CDR3 nucleotides read TGTGCTAGTGGTTTGGTACTATCAGGGGCAGGGAATGAGCAGTTCTTC. This sequence encodes CASGLVLSGAGNEQFF.

This sequence joins TRBV7-9 and TRBJ1-2, with D unresolved. V was clipped by 1 base and J by 4 bases, with 7 bases between them. CDR1 and CDR2 from the germline V gene are SEHNR and FQNEAQ (reference sequence). The CDR3 contains 13 residues. This chain's CDR3 is CASSLGRPYGYTF. Written as DNA, the CDR3 is TGTGCCAGCAGCTTAGGGAGGCCCTATGGCTACACCTTC.

This chain connects TRBV30 to TRBJ1-2, with D unclear. Between the trimmed V and J ends, which lost 7 bases and 8 bases, there was a span of 11 bases. CDR1 GTSNPN and CDR2 SVGIG come from the germline V gene (reference sequence). The CDR3 has 10 residues. CDR3 DNA sequence: TGTGCCTCGAGAGAGAACGGCTACACCTTC. This gives the protein CASRENGYTF. Complete variable domain (other parts from reference TRBV30 and TRBJ1-2): SQTIHQWPATLVQPVGSPLSLECTVEGTSNPNLYWYRQAAGRGLQLLFYSVGIGQISSEVPQNLSASRPQDRQFILSSKKLLLSDSGFYLCASRENGYTFGSGTRLTVV.

V and J are TRBV30 and TRBJ2-4; the D is unclear. The germline CDR1 and CDR2 sequences are GTSNPN and SVGIG (reference sequence). The germline V and J ends were trimmed by 3 bases and 6 bases, with 18 bases remaining between them. The CDR3 covers 15 residues. In DNA form, the CDR3 reads TGTGCCTGGAGGCATCCTTTACGATCGGGAAACATTCAGTACTTC. This translates into CAWRHPLRSGNIQYF. The variable domain in full, completed from reference TRBV30 and TRBJ2-4, reads SQTIHQWPATLVQPVGSPLSLECTVEGTSNPNLYWYRQAAGRGLQLLFYSVGIGQISSEVPQNLSASRPQDRQFILSSKKLLLSDSGFYLCAWRHPLRSGNIQYFGAGTRLSVL.

V usage is TRBV5-6 and J usage is TRBJ1-2; D not resolved. Germline loops: CDR1 SGHDT, CDR2 YYEEEE. CDR3 length: 12 residues. Trimming removed 3 bases from V and 5 bases from J, with 8 bases in between. As DNA, the CDR3 is TGTGCCAGCAGCTATAGGGAGTATGGCTACACCTTC. Its protein is CASSYREYGYTF. Supplemented by reference TRBV5-6 and TRBJ1-2, the full variable domain reads DAGVTQSPTHLIKTRGQQVTLRCSPKSGHDTVSWYQQALGQGPQFIFQYYEEEERQRGNFPDRFSGHQFPNYSSELNVNALLLGDSALYLCASSYREYGYTFGSGTRLTVV.

J is TRBJ2-5 and V is TRBV29-1; 9 bases match TRBD1. Germline loops: CDR1 SQVTM, CDR2 ANQGSEA. The CDR3 runs to 13 residues. Trimming at V came to 4 bases and at J to 2 bases, leaving 2 bases not matched to a gene. CDR3 sequence (DNA): TGCAGCGTTGCCGGGACAGGGCAAGAGACCCAGTACTTC. This codes for CSVAGTGQETQYF.

This clone was recorded many times. The rearrangement uses TRBV9 and TRBJ1-2; 10 bases fit TRBD1. Germline loops: CDR1 SGDLS, CDR2 YYNGEE. The CDR3 is made up of 16 amino acids. The trim removed 0 bases at V and 0 bases at J, leaving 2 bases unmatched. The CDR3 nucleotides read TGTGCCAGCAGCGTAGGAGGACAGGGGGCTAACTATGGCTACACCTTC. Its translation: CASSVGGQGANYGYTF.

The chain combines TRBV18 with TRBJ2-1, with D tentatively TRBD1 or TRBD2 (6 bases each). CDR1 is KGHSH and CDR2 is LQKENI in the germline V gene. The CDR3 has 16 residues. Between the trimmed V and J ends, which lost 5 bases and 4 bases, there was a span of 18 bases. As DNA, the CDR3 is TGTGCCAGCTCAGGGGCGGGACAAAGGTTATACAATGAGCAGTTCTTC. This sequence encodes CASSGAGQRLYNEQFF.

V gene TRBV19 combines with J gene TRBJ2-4; perhaps TRBD2 as D (5 bases). Germline assignment: CDR1 LNHDA and CDR2 SQIVND (reference sequence). Deletions cut 2 bases from V and 8 bases from J, with 16 bases between. The CDR3 is made up of 15 amino acids. For the CDR3, the DNA is TGTGCCAGTAGTATAACGGCACTCAAGCGGTACATTCAGTACTTC. Translating gives CASSITALKRYIQYF. The full variable domain, in which reference TRBV19 and TRBJ2-4 provide the parts outside the CDR3, is DGGITQSPKYLFRKEGQNVTLSCEQNLNHDAMYWYRQDPGQGLRLIYYSQIVNDFQKGDIAEGYSVSREKKESFPLTVTSAQKNPTAFYLCASSITALKRYIQYFGAGTRLSVL.

The chain is built from TRBV15 and TRBJ1-1; TRBD1 is a possible D gene (5 bases). CDR1 and CDR2 (germline): LNHNV, YYDKDF (reference sequence). The CDR3 has 14 amino acids. Trimming removed 1 base at V and 0 bases at J, with 6 bases between. CDR3 protein: CATSRGQLNTEAFF. The CDR3 nucleotides are TGTGCCACCAGCAGAGGACAGTTGAACACTGAAGCTTTCTTT.